The subject of this entry is one TCR beta chain. Germline CDR1 ENHRY, CDR2 SYGVKD. The CDR3 sequence is 11 residues long. V was shortened by 6 bases and J by 8 bases, with 10 bases between the two germline ends. This sample stems from a study of blood T cell repertoires in COVID-19. Turning to the study itself: The samples span acute and convalescent COVID-19 from the United States, Italy and Spain. PBMCs, B-cell-depleted T cells, or T cells provided the cDNA or gDNA that made up the material.

Per the study methods: From reference gene primer amplification, estimates of nucleated cell counts were derived. The assay was immunoSEQ multiplex PCR, and TCRdb's table has in-frame clones only and misses some. Clone size and V and J calls were adopted from that table, with D and trimming inferred from the DNA. The sample contains 150,000 to 200,000 clones, about 88% of which appear only once. The sequenced material came from peripheral blood. This receptor was taken from a woman older than 75 with acute or convalescent COVID-19. J is TRBJ1-1 and V is TRBV10-3, with D possibly TRBD1 on 6 matching bases. The CDR3 here is CAISSGVEAFF. Written as DNA, the CDR3 is TGTGCCATCAGCTCAGGGGTAGAAGCTTTCTTT.